Reported below is one TCR beta chain. Antigen specificity is unknown. Since a much larger clone is just one base distant, this may be a read error. Germline V gene data show CDR1 as SQVTM and CDR2 as ANQGSEA. This CDR3 comprises 15 residues. Unique molecular identifiers were attached to individual cDNA molecules. TCRdb re-derived calls from the 5' RACE reads in MiXCR, one entry per CDR3 protein. The table lists 60,000 to 85,000 distinct CDR3 sequences, about 14% of them singletons. This sample was included in a study of early T cells in non-severe SARS-CoV-2 infection. Study-wide context: The authors sequenced bulk RNA from unsorted whole blood, leaving chains unpaired.

Study conclusions and caveats: The VDJdb matching leaned toward anti-spike CD8 responses and overlooked private and CD4 specificities.

The receptor comes from an adult who was a healthcare worker with PCR-confirmed SARS-CoV-2 infection or an uninfected control (not recorded which). The sample was whole blood. The chain joins TRBV29-1 to TRBJ2-2; D is unclear. DNA of the CDR3: TGCAGCATTGAACTGCGACATCGCCTTGCCGGGGAGCTGTTTTTT. Protein: CSIELRHRLAGELFF.